This T cell receptor (beta chain) was retrieved from a study of cytomegalovirus exposure and HLA in healthy donors. General study findings and limits: TCR sequences were mostly rare, though some public TCRs occurred in many donors.

The germline V and J ends were trimmed by 0 bases and 0 bases, with 7 bases remaining between them. The CDR3 runs to 15 residues. Germline CDR1 and CDR2: SGHTS and YDEGEE. Comments on this clone: The antigen is unknown.

Only in-frame clones appear in the TCRdb table, and some are missing; sequencing was by immunoSEQ multiplex PCR. Among about 220,000 clones listed, 80% to 85% were seen once. This TCR was recovered from a woman younger than 45 in good health and CMV-seropositive. Sequencing used PBMCs. The chain recombines TRBV5-8 with TRBJ1-5; the D is unclear. The CDR3 DNA sequence: TGTGCCAGCAGCTTGGGGCAGTCTAGCAATCAGCCCCAGCATTTT. It encodes CASSLGQSSNQPQHF.